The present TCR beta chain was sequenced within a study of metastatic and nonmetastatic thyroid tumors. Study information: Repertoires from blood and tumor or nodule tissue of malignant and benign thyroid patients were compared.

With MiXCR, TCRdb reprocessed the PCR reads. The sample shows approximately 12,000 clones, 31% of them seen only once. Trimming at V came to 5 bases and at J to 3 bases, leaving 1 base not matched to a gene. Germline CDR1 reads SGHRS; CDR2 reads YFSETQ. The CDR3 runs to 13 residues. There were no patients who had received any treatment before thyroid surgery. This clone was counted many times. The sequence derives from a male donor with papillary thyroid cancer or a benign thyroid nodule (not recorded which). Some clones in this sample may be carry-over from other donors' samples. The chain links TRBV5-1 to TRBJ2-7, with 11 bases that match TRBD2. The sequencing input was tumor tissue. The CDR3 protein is CASRTSGNYEQYF. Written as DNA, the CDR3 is TGCGCCAGCAGGACTAGCGGGAACTACGAGCAGTACTTC.